This is a list of T cell receptor beta chains from one sample in a study of blood T cell repertoires in COVID-19. TCRdb keeps only in-frame clones here, not all; method: immunoSEQ multiplex PCR. The sample records 300,000 to 350,000 clones, 90% being singletons. Sequencing was performed on PBMCs or T cells enriched from blood (not recorded which). The receptors originated from a woman aged 30 to 39 who had been exposed to COVID-19. Both conserved end residues are part of each CDR3. The D gene is left open where the match is weak. Clone size, where shown, is once, few, many, or a class for clones that have expanded.

clone_size	d_call	v_call	j_call	cdr3_aa	cdr3_nt
-	TRBD2	TRBV9	TRBJ2-7	CASSASAGDSYEQYF	TGTGCCAGCAGTGCCTCTGCGGGGGACTCCTACGAGCAGTACTTC
-	TRBD1	TRBV5-1	TRBJ2-3	CASMAIGDRGTDTQYF	TGCGCCAGCATGGCGATAGGGGACAGGGGAACAGATACGCAGTATTTT
-	TRBD1	TRBV4-3	TRBJ1-2	CASSQVAGGGSGYTF	TGCGCCAGCAGCCAAGTGGCAGGGGGTGGCAGTGGCTACACCTTC
-	-	TRBV5-1	TRBJ2-4	CASSLSGDFLNIQYF	TGCGCCAGCAGCTTGTCCGGGGACTTCCTAAACATTCAGTACTTC
-	-	TRBV12-3/TRBV12-4	TRBJ1-2	CASTLQGGYGYTF	TGTGCCAGCACCTTACAGGGTGGCTATGGCTACACCTTC
once	-	TRBV6-5	TRBJ2-7	CAVRASAIYEQYF	TGTGCCGTCCGCGCTAGCGCGATCTACGAGCAGTACTTC
-	TRBD1	TRBV29-1	TRBJ1-2	CSVEVTGTGDGYTF	TGCAGCGTTGAAGTCACCGGGACAGGGGATGGCTACACCTTC
-	-	TRBV6-6	TRBJ2-1	CASSSPSSYNEQFF	TGTGCCAGCAGTTCTCCCTCTTCCTACAATGAGCAGTTCTTC
-	-	TRBV19	TRBJ1-2	CASSSTNYGYTF	TGTGCCAGTAGTTCCACTAACTATGGCTACACCTTC
-	TRBD1	TRBV9	TRBJ1-6	CASSVSTGGDSPLHF	TGTGCCAGCAGCGTATCGACAGGGGGCGATTCACCCCTCCACTTT
-	TRBD1	TRBV10-2	TRBJ1-5	CASSVQGNQPQHF	TGCGCCAGCAGTGTACAGGGGAATCAGCCCCAGCATTTT
-	-	TRBV3-1/TRBV3-2	TRBJ1-2	CASSLRQVNYGYTF	TGTGCCAGCAGCCTCCGACAGGTTAACTATGGCTACACCTTC
-	TRBD2	TRBV5-4	TRBJ2-3	CASSLGGGAVDTQYF	TGTGCCAGCAGCTTGGGCGGGGGGGCCGTAGATACGCAGTATTTT
-	TRBD1	TRBV18	TRBJ1-2	CASSPPGTGFDGYTF	TGTGCCAGCTCACCTCCCGGGACAGGGTTCGATGGCTACACCTTC
-	-	TRBV5-1	TRBJ1-4	CASSLMAGIEEKLFF	TGCGCCAGCAGCTTGATGGCGGGGATTGAAGAAAAACTGTTTTTT
-	-	TRBV24-1	TRBJ2-3	CATSGSRGGGVSDTQYF	TGTGCCACCAGTGGTTCTAGGGGAGGCGGTGTATCTGATACGCAGTATTTT
-	TRBD1	TRBV29-1	TRBJ1-1	CSVDGTGGGYTEAFF	TGCAGCGTTGATGGGACAGGGGGCGGGTACACTGAAGCTTTCTTT
-	-	TRBV5-1	TRBJ1-2	CASSFSGKDGYTF	TGCGCCAGCAGCTTTTCGGGAAAGGATGGCTACACCTTC
-	TRBD2	TRBV5-1	TRBJ2-5	CASSPGGLRETQYF	TGCGCCAGCAGTCCGGGGGGGCTTCGGGAGACCCAGTACTTC
-	-	TRBV15	TRBJ1-3	CATSRDMAAGPGNTIYF	TGTGCCACCAGCAGAGACATGGCAGCAGGTCCTGGAAACACCATATATTTT
-	TRBD2	TRBV7-9	TRBJ2-3	CASSLGGLAGEHFPGTQYF	TGTGCCAGCAGCTTGGGGGGACTAGCGGGGGAACATTTCCCCGGTACGCAGTATTTT
-	-	TRBV12-3/TRBV12-4	TRBJ2-1	CASSHIYNEQFF	TGTGCCAGCAGCCACATCTACAATGAGCAGTTCTTC
-	-	TRBV7-2	TRBJ2-7	CASSSDLGAYEQYF	TGTGCCAGCAGTTCCGATCTAGGTGCGTACGAGCAGTACTTC
-	-	TRBV4-1	TRBJ1-3	CASSPLGTGSGNTIYF	TGCGCCAGCAGCCCACTTGGGACTGGCTCTGGAAACACCATATATTTT
-	-	TRBV19	TRBJ1-2	CASGDSFSNYGYTF	TGTGCCAGTGGAGACAGTTTCTCTAACTATGGCTACACCTTC
-	-	TRBV24-1	TRBJ2-2	CATSDSGYNTGELFF	TGTGCCACCAGTGATTCAGGATACAACACCGGGGAGCTGTTTTTT
-	TRBD1	TRBV11-2	TRBJ2-5	CASSSRRTGGMKTQYF	TGTGCCAGCAGCTCCCGTCGGACAGGGGGGATGAAGACCCAGTACTTC
-	-	TRBV30	TRBJ1-2	CAWSVGGDLGGYTF	TGTGCCTGGAGTGTAGGCGGGGACCTAGGAGGCTACACCTTC
-	-	TRBV12-1	TRBJ2-7	CASSFGCIRDEQYF	TGTGCCAGCAGCTTTGGGTGCATTCGGGACGAGCAGTACTTC
few	-	TRBV10-3	TRBJ1-2	CAISAGVAGLNYGYTF	TGTGCCATCAGTGCGGGGGTTGCAGGGCTGAACTATGGCTACACCTTC
-	TRBD2	TRBV7-6	TRBJ2-5	CASSPSGGMYQETQYF	TGTGCCAGCAGCCCTAGCGGGGGGATGTACCAAGAGACCCAGTACTTC
-	TRBD1	TRBV29-1	TRBJ2-2	CSAIRDRNTGELFF	TGCAGCGCTATCCGGGACAGGAACACCGGGGAGCTGTTTTTT